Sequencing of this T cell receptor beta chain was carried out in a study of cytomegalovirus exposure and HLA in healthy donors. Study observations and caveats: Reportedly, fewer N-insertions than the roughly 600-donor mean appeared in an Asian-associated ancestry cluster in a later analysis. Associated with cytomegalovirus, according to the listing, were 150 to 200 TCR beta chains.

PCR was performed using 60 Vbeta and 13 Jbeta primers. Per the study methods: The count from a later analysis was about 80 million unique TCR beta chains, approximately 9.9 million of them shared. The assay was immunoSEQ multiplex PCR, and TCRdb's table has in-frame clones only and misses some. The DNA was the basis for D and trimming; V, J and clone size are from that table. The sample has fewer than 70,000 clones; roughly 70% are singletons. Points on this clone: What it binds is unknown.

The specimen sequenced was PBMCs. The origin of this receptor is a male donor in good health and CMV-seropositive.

Written as DNA, the CDR3 is TGTGCCAGCAGACTAGCGGGGGGGCTGGTAGATACGCAGTATTTT. Translating gives CASRLAGGLVDTQYF. The chain couples TRBV5-4 to TRBJ2-3; TRBD2 matches 13 bases. Trimming took 5 bases from V and 5 from J; bases not matched to a gene: 5. In germline, CDR1 is SGHNT, CDR2 YYREEE (reference sequence). There are 15 residues in the CDR3.